This T cell receptor (beta chain) emerged from a study of cytomegalovirus exposure and HLA in healthy donors. Study-level findings and limits: Solely CMV serostatus was available to characterize immune exposure.

The PCR had 60 Vbeta and 13 Jbeta primers. Profiling relied on immunoSEQ multiplex PCR, and the TCRdb table lists in-frame clones only, not all of them. This table holds under 200,000 clones, roughly 79% found once. At sampling all donors were nominally healthy, likely with unrecorded immune exposures. V gave up 4 bases and J gave up 5 bases; unmatched junction bases: 4. The CDR3 has 13 amino acids. CDR1 is SGHAT and CDR2 is FQNNGV in the germline V gene. Of note for this clone: What it recognizes is unknown.

The sequence was obtained from a middle-aged man in good health and CMV-seronegative. The specimen sequenced was PBMCs. The rearrangement links TRBV11-2 to TRBJ1-2, with 7 bases aligning to TRBD1. This chain's CDR3 is CASSSGQRYGYTF. DNA of the CDR3: TGTGCCAGCAGCTCGGGACAGAGGTATGGCTACACCTTC.